This TCR beta chain was captured by sequencing in a study of PD-L1 blockade in urothelial cancer. For the study at large: Atezolizumab, begun by patients at some point between 2012 and 2014, was given at 1,200 mg intravenously every 3 weeks. Specimens of blood held a median count of approximately 150,000 T cells.

Clones were read by immunoSEQ multiplex PCR, and TCRdb kept only the in-frame ones, dropping some. Seen here are 45,000 to 55,000 clones, about 85% observed once, and the top ten hold around 1.9%. Germline V CDR1 and CDR2: SGHVS, FQNEAQ. The CDR3 sequence is 20 residues long. The V and J ends lost 5 bases and 1 base, in that order; junction bases with no gene match: 17. Time point denoted: peripheral blood 6 weeks after treatment start. The material was PBMCs, obtained around atezolizumab (anti-PD-L1) treatment. The TCR was taken from a man in his fifties with urothelial cancer. This rearrangement joins TRBV7-8 to TRBJ2-6; TRBD1 aligns across 7 bases. The CDR3 spells CASSPLGQGGLGSGANVLTF. The CDR3 coding sequence is TGTGCCAGCAGCCCCCTGGGACAAGGGGGCTTAGGTTCTGGGGCCAACGTCCTGACTTTC. Drawing the rest from reference TRBV7-8 and TRBJ2-6, the complete variable domain is GAGVSQSPRYKVAKRGQDVALRCDPISGHVSLFWYQQALGQGPEFLTYFQNEAQLDKSGLPSDRFFAERPEGSVSTLKIQRTQQEDSAVYLCASSPLGQGGLGSGANVLTFGAGSRLTVL.